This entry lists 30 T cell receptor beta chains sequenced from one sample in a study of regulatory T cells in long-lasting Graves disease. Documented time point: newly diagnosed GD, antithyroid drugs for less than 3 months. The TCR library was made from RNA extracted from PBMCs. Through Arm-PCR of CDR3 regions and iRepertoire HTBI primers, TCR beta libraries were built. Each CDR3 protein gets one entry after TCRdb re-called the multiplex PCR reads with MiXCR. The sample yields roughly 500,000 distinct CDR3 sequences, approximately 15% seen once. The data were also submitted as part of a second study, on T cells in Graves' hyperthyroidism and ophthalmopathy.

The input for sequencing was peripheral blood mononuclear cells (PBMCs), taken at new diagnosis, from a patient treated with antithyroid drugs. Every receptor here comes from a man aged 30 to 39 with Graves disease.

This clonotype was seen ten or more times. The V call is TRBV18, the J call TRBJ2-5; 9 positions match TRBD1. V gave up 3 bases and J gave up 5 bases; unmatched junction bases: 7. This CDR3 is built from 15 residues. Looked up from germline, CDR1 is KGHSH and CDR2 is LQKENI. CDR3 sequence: CASSPVTGGGETQYF. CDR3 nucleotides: TGTGCCAGCTCACCCGTCACAGGGGGCGGCGAGACCCAGTACTTC.

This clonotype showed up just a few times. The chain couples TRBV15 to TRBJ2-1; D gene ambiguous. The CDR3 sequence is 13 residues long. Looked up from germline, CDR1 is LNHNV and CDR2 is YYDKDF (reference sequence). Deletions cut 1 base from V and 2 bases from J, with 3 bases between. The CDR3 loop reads CATSRVTYNEQFF. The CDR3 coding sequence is TGTGCCACCAGCAGAGTTACCTACAATGAGCAGTTCTTC. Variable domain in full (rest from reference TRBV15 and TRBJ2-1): DAMVIQNPRYQVTQFGKPVTLSCSQTLNHNVMYWYQQKSSQAPKLLFHYYDKDFNNEADTPDNFQSRRPNTSFCFLDIRSPGLGDTAMYLCATSRVTYNEQFFGPGTRLTVL.

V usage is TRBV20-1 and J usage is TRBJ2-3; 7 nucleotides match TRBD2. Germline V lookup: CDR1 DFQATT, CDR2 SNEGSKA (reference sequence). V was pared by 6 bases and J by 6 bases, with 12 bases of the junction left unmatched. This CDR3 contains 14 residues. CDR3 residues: CSAERDSPADTQYF. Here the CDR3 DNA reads TGCAGTGCAGAGCGGGATTCACCTGCGGATACGCAGTATTTT.

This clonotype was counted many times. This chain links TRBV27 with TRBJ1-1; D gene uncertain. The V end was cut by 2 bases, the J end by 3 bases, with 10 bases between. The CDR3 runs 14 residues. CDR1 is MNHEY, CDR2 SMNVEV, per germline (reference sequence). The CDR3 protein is CASSLDGPDTEAFF. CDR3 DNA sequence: TGTGCCAGCAGTTTAGATGGCCCTGACACTGAAGCTTTCTTT.

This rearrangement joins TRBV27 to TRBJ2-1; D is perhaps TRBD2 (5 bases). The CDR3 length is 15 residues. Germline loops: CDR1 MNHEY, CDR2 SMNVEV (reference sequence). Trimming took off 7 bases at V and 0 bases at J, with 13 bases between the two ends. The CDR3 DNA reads TGTGCCAGCACCTTGAGGAGGAGCTCCTACAATGAGCAGTTCTTC. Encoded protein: CASTLRRSSYNEQFF.

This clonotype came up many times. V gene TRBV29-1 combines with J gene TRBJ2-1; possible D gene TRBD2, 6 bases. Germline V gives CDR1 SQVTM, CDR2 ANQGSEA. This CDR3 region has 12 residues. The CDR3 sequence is CKGLSEVNEQFF. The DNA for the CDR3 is TGCAAGGGACTGTCGGAGGTCAATGAGCAGTTCTTC.

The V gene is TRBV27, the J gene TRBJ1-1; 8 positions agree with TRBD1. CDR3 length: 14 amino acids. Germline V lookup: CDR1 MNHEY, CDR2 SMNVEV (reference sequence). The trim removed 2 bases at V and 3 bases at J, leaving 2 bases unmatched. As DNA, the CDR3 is TGTGCCAGCAGTTTAAAGACAGGGGACACTGAAGCTTTCTTT. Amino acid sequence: CASSLKTGDTEAFF.

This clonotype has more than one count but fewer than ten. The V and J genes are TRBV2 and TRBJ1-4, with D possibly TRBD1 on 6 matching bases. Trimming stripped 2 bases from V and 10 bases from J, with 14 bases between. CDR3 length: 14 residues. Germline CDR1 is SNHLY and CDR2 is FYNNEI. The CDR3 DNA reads TGTGCCAGCAGTGAAAACAGGGAATACGGAAAACTGTTTTTT. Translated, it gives CASSENREYGKLFF. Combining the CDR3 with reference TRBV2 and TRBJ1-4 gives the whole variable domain EPEVTQTPSHQVTQMGQEVILRCVPISNHLYFYWYRQILGQKVEFLVSFYNNEISEKSEIFDDQFSVERPDGSNFTLKIRSTKLEDSAMYFCASSENREYGKLFFGSGTQLSVL.

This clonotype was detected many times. The CDR3 is CASSFPQPGVQETQYF. DNA of the CDR3: TGCGCCAGCAGCTTCCCCCAACCCGGGGTCCAAGAGACCCAGTACTTC. V is TRBV5-1 and J is TRBJ2-5; tentative D call: TRBD2 (5 bases). The CDR3 consists of 16 residues. Trimming removed 2 bases at V and 1 base at J, with 15 bases between. Germline-derived CDR1 and CDR2 are SGHRS and YFSETQ.

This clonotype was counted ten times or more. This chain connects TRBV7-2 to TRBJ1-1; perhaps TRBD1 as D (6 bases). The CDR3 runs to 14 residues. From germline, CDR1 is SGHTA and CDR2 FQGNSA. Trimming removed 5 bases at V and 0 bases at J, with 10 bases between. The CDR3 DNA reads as TGTGCCAGCAGCCTAACAGGGATGAACACTGAAGCTTTCTTT. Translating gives CASSLTGMNTEAFF.

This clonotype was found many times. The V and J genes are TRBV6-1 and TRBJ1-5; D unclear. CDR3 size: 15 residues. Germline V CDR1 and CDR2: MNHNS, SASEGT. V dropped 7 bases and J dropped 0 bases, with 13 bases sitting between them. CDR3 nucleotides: TGTGCCAGCAAGCTCGGGGTAACTAGCAATCAGCCCCAGCATTTT. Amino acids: CASKLGVTSNQPQHF.

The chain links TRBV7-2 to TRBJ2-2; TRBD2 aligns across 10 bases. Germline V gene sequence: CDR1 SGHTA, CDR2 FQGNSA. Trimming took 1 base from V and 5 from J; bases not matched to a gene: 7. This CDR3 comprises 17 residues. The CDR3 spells CASSLVGSTSGTGELFF. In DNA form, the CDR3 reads TGTGCCAGCAGCTTAGTCGGGTCGACTAGCGGGACCGGGGAGCTGTTTTTT.

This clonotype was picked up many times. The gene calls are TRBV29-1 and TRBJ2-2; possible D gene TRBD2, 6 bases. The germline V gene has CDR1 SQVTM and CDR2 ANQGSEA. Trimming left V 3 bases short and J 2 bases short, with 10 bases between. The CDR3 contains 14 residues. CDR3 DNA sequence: TGCAGCGTTGACGCTAGCGTTAACACCGGGGAGCTGTTTTTT. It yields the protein CSVDASVNTGELFF.

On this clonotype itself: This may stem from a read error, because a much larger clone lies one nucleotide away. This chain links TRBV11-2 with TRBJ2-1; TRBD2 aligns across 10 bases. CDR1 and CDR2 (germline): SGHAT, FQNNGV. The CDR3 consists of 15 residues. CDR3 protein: CAGRAVAGGGDEQFF. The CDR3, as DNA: TGTGCCGGCAGGGCCGTAGCGGGAGGTGGGGATGAGCAGTTCTTC. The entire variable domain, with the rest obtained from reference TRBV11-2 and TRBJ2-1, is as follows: EAGVAQSPRYKIIEKRQSVAFWCNPISGHATLYWYQQILGQGPKLLIQFQNNGVVDDSQLPKDRFSAERLKGVDSTLKIQPAKLEDSAVYLCAGRAVAGGGDEQFFGPGTRLTVL.

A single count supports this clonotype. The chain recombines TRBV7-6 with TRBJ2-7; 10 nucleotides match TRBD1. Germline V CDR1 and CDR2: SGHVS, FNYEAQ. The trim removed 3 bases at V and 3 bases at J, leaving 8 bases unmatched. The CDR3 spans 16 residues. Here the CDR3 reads CASSFSWTGGYYEQYF. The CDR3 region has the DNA TGTGCCAGCAGCTTCAGTTGGACAGGGGGATACTACGAGCAGTACTTC.

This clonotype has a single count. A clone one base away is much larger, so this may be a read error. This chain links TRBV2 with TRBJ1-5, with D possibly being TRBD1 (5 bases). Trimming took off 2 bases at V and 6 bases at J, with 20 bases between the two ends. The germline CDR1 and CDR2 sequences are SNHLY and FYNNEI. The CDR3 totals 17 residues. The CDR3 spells CASSEQLPRAGSQPQHF. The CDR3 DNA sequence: TGTGCCAGCAGTGAACAATTACCCCGGGCAGGGAGTCAGCCCCAGCATTTT.

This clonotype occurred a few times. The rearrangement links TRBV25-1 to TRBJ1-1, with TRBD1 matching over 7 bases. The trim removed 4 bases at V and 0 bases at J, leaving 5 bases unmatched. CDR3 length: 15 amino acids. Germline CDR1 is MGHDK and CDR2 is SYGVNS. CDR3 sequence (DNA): TGTGCCAGCAGTGCTTCCGGGACAGTGAACACTGAAGCTTTCTTT. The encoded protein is CASSASGTVNTEAFF.

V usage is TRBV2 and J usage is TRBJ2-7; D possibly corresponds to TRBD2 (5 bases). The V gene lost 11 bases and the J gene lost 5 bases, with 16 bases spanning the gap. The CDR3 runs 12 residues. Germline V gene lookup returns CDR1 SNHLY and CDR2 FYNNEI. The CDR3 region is CAFKREYHEQYF. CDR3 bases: TGTGCCTTCAAGAGGGAATACCACGAGCAGTACTTC.

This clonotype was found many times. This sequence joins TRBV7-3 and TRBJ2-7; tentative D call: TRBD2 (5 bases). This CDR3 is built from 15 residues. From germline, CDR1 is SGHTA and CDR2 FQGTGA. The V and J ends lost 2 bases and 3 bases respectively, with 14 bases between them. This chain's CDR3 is CASSLPRTEGYEQYF. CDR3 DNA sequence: TGTGCCAGCAGCTTACCCCGCACAGAGGGCTACGAGCAGTACTTC.

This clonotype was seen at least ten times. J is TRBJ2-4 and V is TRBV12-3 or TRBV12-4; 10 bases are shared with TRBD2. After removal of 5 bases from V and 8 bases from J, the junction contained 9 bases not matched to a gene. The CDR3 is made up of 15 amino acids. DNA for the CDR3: TGTGCCAGCAGTAGCAGCGGGAGGGCCGCGGACATTCAGTACTTC. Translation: CASSSSGRAADIQYF.

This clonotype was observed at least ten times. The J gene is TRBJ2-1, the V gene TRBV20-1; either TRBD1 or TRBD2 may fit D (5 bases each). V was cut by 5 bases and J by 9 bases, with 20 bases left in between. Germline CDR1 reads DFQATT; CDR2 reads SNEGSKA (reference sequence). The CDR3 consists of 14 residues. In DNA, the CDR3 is TGCAGTGCTCCCTCCCGGGGAAGGGGTGGTGAGCAGTTCTTC. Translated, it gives CSAPSRGRGGEQFF.

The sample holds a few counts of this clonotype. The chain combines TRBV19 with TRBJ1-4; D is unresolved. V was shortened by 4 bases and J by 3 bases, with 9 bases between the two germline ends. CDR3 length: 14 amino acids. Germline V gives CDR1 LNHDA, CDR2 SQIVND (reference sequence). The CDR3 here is CASSTGRANEKLFF. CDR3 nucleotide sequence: TGTGCCAGTAGTACCGGACGGGCTAATGAAAAACTGTTTTTT.

CDR3 loop: CASRRQGTTEAFF. The DNA of the CDR3 is TGTGCCAGCAGAAGACAGGGTACCACTGAAGCTTTCTTT. The chain combines TRBV7-6 with TRBJ1-1; 7 bases align to TRBD1. The length of the CDR3 is 13 residues. CDR1 is SGHVS, CDR2 FNYEAQ, per germline. The junction had 5 bases not matched to a gene; V was cut back by 6 bases and J by 4 bases.

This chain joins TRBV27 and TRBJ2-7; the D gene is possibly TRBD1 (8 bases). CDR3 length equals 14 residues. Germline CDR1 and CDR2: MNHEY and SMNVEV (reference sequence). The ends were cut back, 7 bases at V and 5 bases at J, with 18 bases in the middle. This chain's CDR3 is CASIILQGGHEQYF. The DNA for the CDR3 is TGTGCCAGCATTATATTACAGGGGGGGCACGAGCAGTACTTC.

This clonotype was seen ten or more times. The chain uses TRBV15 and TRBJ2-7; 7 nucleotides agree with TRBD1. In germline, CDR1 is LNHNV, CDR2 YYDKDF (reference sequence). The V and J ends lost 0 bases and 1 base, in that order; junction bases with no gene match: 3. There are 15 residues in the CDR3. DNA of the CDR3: TGTGCCACCAGCAGAGAGCCGGGACAGTCCTACGAGCAGTACTTC. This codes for CATSREPGQSYEQYF.

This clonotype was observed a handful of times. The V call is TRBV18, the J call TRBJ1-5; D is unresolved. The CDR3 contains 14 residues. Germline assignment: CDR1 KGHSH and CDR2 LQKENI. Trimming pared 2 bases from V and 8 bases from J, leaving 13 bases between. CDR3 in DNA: TGTGCCAGCTCACCAACGGCCGCCGGGGAGCCCCAGCATTTT. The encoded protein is CASSPTAAGEPQHF.

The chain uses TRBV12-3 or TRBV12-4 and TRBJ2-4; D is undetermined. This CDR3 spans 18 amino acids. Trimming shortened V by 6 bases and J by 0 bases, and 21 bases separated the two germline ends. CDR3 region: CASSPPPGQKLAKNIQYF. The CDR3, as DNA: TGTGCCAGCAGCCCCCCCCCTGGGCAGAAACTAGCCAAAAACATTCAGTACTTC.

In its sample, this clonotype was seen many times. CDR3 region: CSARDGDRGHANEQFF. DNA for the CDR3: TGCAGTGCTAGAGATGGGGACAGGGGGCATGCGAATGAGCAGTTCTTC. The gene calls are TRBV20-1 and TRBJ2-1; 12 nucleotides match TRBD1. V was clipped by 0 bases and J by 7 bases; unmatched bases: 7. CDR1 DFQATT and CDR2 SNEGSKA come from the germline V gene (reference sequence). This CDR3 is built from 16 residues.

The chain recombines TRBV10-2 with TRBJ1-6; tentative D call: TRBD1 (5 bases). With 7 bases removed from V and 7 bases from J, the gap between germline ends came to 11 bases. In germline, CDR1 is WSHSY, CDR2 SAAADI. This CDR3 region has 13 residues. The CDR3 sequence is CASTETVNSPLHF. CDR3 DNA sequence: TGCGCCAGCACCGAGACAGTAAATTCACCCCTCCACTTT.

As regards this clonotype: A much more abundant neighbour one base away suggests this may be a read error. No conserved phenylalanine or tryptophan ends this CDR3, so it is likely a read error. The CDR3 bases are TGTGCCTGGAGTATGGGGCACGGGGGTCAAGAGACCCAGTACCTC. It encodes CAWSMGHGGQETQYL. The rearrangement uses TRBV30 and TRBJ2-1; possibly TRBD2 for D (6 bases). The end of the DNA is better explained by TRBJ2-5, so the J call may be wrong. This CDR3 is built from 15 residues. Per germline, CDR1 GTSNPN and CDR2 SVGIG (reference sequence).